Shown below are 16 T cell receptor beta chains from a single sample sequenced in a study of molecular identifiers for immune sequencing clone quantification. MiXCR, run by TCRdb on the PCR reads, gives a single entry per CDR3 protein. The profile shows 460,000 or so distinct CDR3 sequences, about a quarter of them singletons. Sample: naive CD8+ T cells from blood, with Jurkat cell RNA spiked in. Subset in this sample: FACS-sorted CD8+CD4-CCR7+CD45RA+ naive T cells. These receptors were collected from a human donor in good health. Some libraries in this study had Jurkat cell RNA spiked in.

The chain couples TRBV27 to TRBJ2-5, with 9 positions matching TRBD2. Germline CDR1 MNHEY, CDR2 SMNVEV (reference sequence). The CDR3 runs 16 residues. V was clipped by 5 bases and J by 5 bases; unmatched bases: 12. The CDR3 nucleotides are TGTGCCAGCAGTCCCCAGCTAGTAGCGGGAGTGGAGACCCAGTACTTC. Protein sequence: CASSPQLVAGVETQYF.

At least ten counts were recorded for this clonotype. This rearrangement joins TRBV14 to TRBJ2-3, with D perhaps TRBD1 (6 bases). V shed 3 bases and J shed 0 bases, with 13 bases lying between them. There are 16 residues in the CDR3. Germline CDR1 and CDR2: SGHDN and FVKESK. The CDR3 sequence is CASSQIGTPSTDTQYF. CDR3 in DNA: TGTGCCAGCAGCCAGATAGGGACACCCAGCACAGATACGCAGTATTTT.

V is TRBV19 and J is TRBJ2-7; D gene uncertain. With 3 bases removed from V and 2 bases from J, the gap between germline ends came to 11 bases. The CDR3 is 14 amino acids. The germline V gene encodes CDR1 LNHDA and CDR2 SQIVND (reference sequence). The CDR3 reads CASSMFPGPYEQYF. DNA for the CDR3: TGTGCCAGTAGTATGTTTCCGGGCCCCTACGAGCAGTACTTC.

This clonotype was detected only a few times. The V call is TRBV6-2 or TRBV6-3, the J call TRBJ2-3; TRBD1 or TRBD2 may be the D gene (5 bases each). Trimming took 0 bases from V and 4 from J, leaving 14 bases between them. The CDR3 runs to 16 residues. In germline, CDR1 is MNHEY, CDR2 SVGEGT. The CDR3, as DNA: TGTGCCAGCAGTTACTCGACCGGGGCGCGGTCAGATACGCAGTATTTT. Translating it yields CASSYSTGARSDTQYF.

The genes are TRBV7-6 and TRBJ2-2; TRBD1 matches 7 bases. The CDR3 is made up of 16 amino acids. Germline loops: CDR1 SGHVS, CDR2 FNYEAQ. V shed 3 bases, J shed 1 base, and the junction held 5 bases outside the gene matches. The CDR3 DNA is TGTGCCAGCAGCTTCAACGACAGGGAGAACACCGGGGAGCTGTTTTTT. Translation gives CASSFNDRENTGELFF.

The table lists this clonotype with a few counts. The V call is TRBV19, the J call TRBJ2-7, with 7 bases that match TRBD2. V was clipped by 9 bases and J by 3 bases; unmatched bases: 11. Per the germline V gene, CDR1 is LNHDA and CDR2 is SQIVND (reference sequence). This CDR3 spans 14 amino acids. This CDR3 is CASNPGPGGYEQYF. The DNA of the CDR3 is TGTGCCAGCAACCCGGGCCCGGGGGGCTACGAGCAGTACTTC.

The rearrangement links TRBV3-1 to TRBJ2-7; D gene unclear. Trimming left V 0 bases short and J 2 bases short, with 8 bases between. This CDR3 contains 14 residues. CDR1 and CDR2 from the germline V gene are LGHDT and YNNKEL (reference sequence). The CDR3, as DNA: TGTGCCAGCAGCCAAGACGGTTACGCCTACGAGCAGTACTTC. Its protein is CASSQDGYAYEQYF.

This clonotype was seen a few times. V is TRBV7-2 and J is TRBJ1-2; D may be TRBD1 (5 bases). Germline assignment: CDR1 SGHTA and CDR2 FQGNSA. The CDR3 is 15 residues long. Trimming pared 5 bases from V and 3 bases from J, leaving 16 bases between. The CDR3 coding sequence is TGTGCCAGCAGCCTGGGGGGTGGGGCTGACTATGGCTACACCTTC. The encoded protein is CASSLGGGADYGYTF.

As for this clonotype: Given a much more abundant clone one base away, this may be a read error. V and J are TRBV29-1 and TRBJ2-4, with D possibly matching TRBD2 (6 bases). The length of the CDR3 is 14 residues. Germline V CDR1 and CDR2: SQVTM, ANQGSEA. V shed 4 bases and J shed 2 bases, with 12 bases lying between them. The CDR3 region is CSVAGRDSKNIQYF. For the CDR3, the DNA is TGCAGCGTTGCGGGCAGGGACTCCAAAAACATTCAGTACTTC.

In its sample, this clonotype was seen a few times. The CDR3 DNA reads as TGTGCCAGCAGCCACCCGACTAGCGGGAGGGATGAGCAGTTCTTC. Translating gives CASSHPTSGRDEQFF. The chain employs TRBV3-1 and TRBJ2-1; 14 nucleotides agree with TRBD2. The CDR3 loop spans 15 amino acids. Germline CDR1 reads LGHDT; CDR2 reads YNNKEL (reference sequence). J gave up 8 bases and V 3 bases, and 3 bases lay outside the gene matches.

This clonotype was counted a few times. The chain's CDR3 is CASSQEFLYGSTDTQYF. CDR3 sequence (DNA): TGTGCCAGCAGCCAAGAGTTCTTATACGGGAGCACAGATACGCAGTATTTT. The J gene is TRBJ2-3, the V gene TRBV3-1; unclear D gene. The V end was cut by 0 bases, the J end by 0 bases, with 13 bases between. The CDR3 totals 17 residues. Per germline, CDR1 LGHDT and CDR2 YNNKEL (reference sequence).

This clonotype occurred a few times. The chain links TRBV18 to TRBJ1-1, with D hard to call. The germline V gene encodes CDR1 KGHSH and CDR2 LQKENI. The CDR3 extends over 15 amino acids. V was pared by 2 bases and J by 1 base, with 11 bases between. The CDR3 loop is CASSPRPPENTEAFF. The CDR3 bases are TGTGCCAGCTCACCAAGGCCTCCGGAGAACACTGAAGCTTTCTTT.

The rearrangement links TRBV4-2 to TRBJ2-7; 10 nucleotides align to TRBD2. Germline CDR1 is LGHNA and CDR2 is YNFKEQ. The CDR3 sequence is 16 residues long. With 0 bases clipped from V and 4 bases from J, the junction kept 6 bases outside the gene matches. The CDR3 region has the DNA TGTGCCAGCAGCCAAGAGTTAGGTAGCGGGAGGTACGAGCAGTACTTC. Its translation: CASSQELGSGRYEQYF.

Only a few counts were recorded for this clonotype. The gene calls are TRBV5-6 and TRBJ1-5, with 7 nucleotides matching TRBD1. The germline gives CDR1 SGHDT, CDR2 YYEEEE. The J segment lost 0 bases and the V segment lost 3 bases, leaving 6 bases of the junction unmatched. CDR3 length: 16 residues. Written as DNA, the CDR3 is TGTGCCAGCAGCTCCGGGGGACAGCTTAGCAATCAGCCCCAGCATTTT. This codes for CASSSGGQLSNQPQHF.

About this clonotype: A much bigger clone sits one base away, suggesting this may be a read error. The chain has TRBV4-1 and TRBJ2-7; TRBD2 might be the D (5 bases). The CDR3 runs 14 residues. The germline V and J ends were trimmed by 0 bases and 9 bases, with 15 bases remaining between them. CDR1 and CDR2 from the germline V gene are MGHRA and YSYEKL. For the CDR3, the DNA is TGCGCCAGCAGCCAAGATTGGTCGGGGTTTTGGCAGTACTTC. It is translated as CASSQDWSGFWQYF.

This clonotype was counted ten times or more. The conserved closing phenylalanine or tryptophan is absent in this CDR3, likely reflecting a read error. The DNA is left out, because the CDR3 cannot be placed on it with certainty; the CDR3 is given as TCRdb lists it. The chain has TRBV12-3 or TRBV12-4 and TRBJ1-1. The CDR3 totals 10 residues, both ends included. The CDR3 reads CASSLGPAAL.